The present T cell receptor beta chain was sequenced within a study of T cells in Graves' hyperthyroidism and ophthalmopathy. Those with hyperthyroidism were 18 to 65 years old, newly diagnosed, and ill for under 2 months. V dropped 2 bases and J dropped 4 bases, with 11 bases sitting between them. Germline V gene sequence: CDR1 MNHNS, CDR2 SASEGT. This CDR3 contains 14 residues. Authors of the study amplified TCR beta CDR3 regions from RNA transcripts. First-round RT-PCR with HTBI primers amplified the TCR CDR3 region. TCRdb processed the multiplex PCR reads anew with MiXCR; each CDR3 protein has one entry. The sample shows 370,000 or so distinct CDR3 sequences, 20% to 25% of them seen only once. Whole-study results and caveats: Most thyroid clonotypes with frequency above 0.001 were detected in blood. Using 13 V-J features, a model discriminated ophthalmopathy from stable hyperthyroidism.

For this clonotype: The antigen remains unidentified.

The chain combines TRBV6-1 with TRBJ1-1; perhaps TRBD1 as D (6 bases). This TCR came from a man aged 50 to 60 with Graves' hyperthyroidism. The sample taken for sequencing was blood. DNA of the CDR3: TGTGCCAGCAGTGAATCCCCAGGGGCCACTGAAGCTTTCTTT. Its translation: CASSESPGATEAFF.